The T cell receptor (beta chain) described here comes from a study of blood T cell repertoires in COVID-19. The overall study: Italy, Spain and the United States were the sources of the convalescent and acute COVID-19 samples. T cells, B-cell-depleted T cells, or PBMCs supplied cDNA or gDNA.

The authors' processing: Amplification from reference gene primers served as the basis for estimated nucleated cell counts. Assay: immunoSEQ multiplex PCR; the TCRdb copy retains only in-frame clones and omits some. V and J calls plus clone size are reproduced from that table; the DNA served to infer D and trimming. The sample has hundreds of thousands of clones; about 88% are singletons. While infection was still active, Seattle patients were enrolled and then followed longitudinally. Germline CDR1 reads MDHEN; CDR2 reads SYDVKM. The CDR3 loop spans 15 amino acids. V trimming: 5 bases; J trimming: 4 bases; junction bases outside the gene matches: 8.

The sequence was obtained from a woman aged 70-85 years with COVID-19, enrolled during active disease. What was sequenced was peripheral blood. V usage is TRBV28 and J usage is TRBJ2-7; 10 bases are shared with TRBD1. The CDR3 DNA follows: TGTGCCAGCAGTCAAGGACAGGGGGTTTTGTACGAGCAGTACTTC. This gives the protein CASSQGQGVLYEQYF.